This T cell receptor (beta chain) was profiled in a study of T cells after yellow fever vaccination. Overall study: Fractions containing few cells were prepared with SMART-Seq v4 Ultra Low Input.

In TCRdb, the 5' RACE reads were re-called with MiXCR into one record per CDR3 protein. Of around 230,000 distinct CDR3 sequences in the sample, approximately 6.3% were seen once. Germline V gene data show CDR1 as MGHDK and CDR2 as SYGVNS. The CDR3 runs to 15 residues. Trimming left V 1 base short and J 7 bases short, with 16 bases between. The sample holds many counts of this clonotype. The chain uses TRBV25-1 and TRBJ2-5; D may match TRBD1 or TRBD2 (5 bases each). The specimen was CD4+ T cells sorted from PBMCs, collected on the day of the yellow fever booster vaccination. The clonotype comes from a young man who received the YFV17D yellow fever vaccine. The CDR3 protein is CASSELGEPRGTQYF. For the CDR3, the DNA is TGTGCCAGCAGTGAATTGGGGGAGCCCAGAGGGACCCAGTACTTC.